This T cell receptor beta chain was sequenced in a study of blood T cell repertoires in COVID-19. Across the study: The samples span acute and convalescent COVID-19 from the United States, Italy and Spain. In each case, the material was cDNA or gDNA derived from T cells, B-cell-depleted T cells, or PBMCs.

Original processing methods: Nucleated cell counts were estimated from reference gene primer amplification. Profiling relied on immunoSEQ multiplex PCR, and the TCRdb table lists in-frame clones only, not all of them. For V, J and clone size, that table is used; D and trimming come from the DNA. The sample has approximately 170,000 clones; under 85% are singletons. Sequenced material: peripheral blood. The receptor comes from a man in his sixties who had recovered from COVID-19.

The CDR3 spells CAWADGGAGYSNQPQHF. CDR3 DNA sequence: TGTGCCTGGGCCGACGGGGGGGCCGGCTATAGCAATCAGCCCCAGCATTTT. V usage is TRBV30 and J usage is TRBJ1-5; tentatively, D is TRBD1 (6 bases). CDR3 length: 17 amino acids. V shed 5 bases and J shed 0 bases, with 20 bases lying between them. Germline V gene data show CDR1 as GTSNPN and CDR2 as SVGIG (reference sequence).